The 30 T cell receptor beta chains given below trace back to one sample, sequenced in a study of T-cell memory formation after mild COVID-19. TCRdb ran MiXCR on the 5' RACE reads and lists one entry per CDR3 protein. The sample includes approximately 52,000 distinct CDR3 sequences, over 8.5% seen only once; the top ten take around 11%. Sequenced input: PBMCs or a T cell subset sorted from them (not recorded which). These receptors came from an adult woman who had mild COVID-19 (a few samples of this study predate the infection). Cell type and time point are not known.

This clonotype was recorded a few times. The chain links TRBV29-1 to TRBJ2-1, with D uncertain. Germline CDR1 and CDR2: SQVTM and ANQGSEA. The ends were cut back, 7 bases at V and 4 bases at J, with 20 bases in the middle. The CDR3 spans 15 residues. CDR3 amino acids: CSAAGRMKKYNEQFF. The CDR3 DNA reads as TGCAGCGCAGCTGGACGGATGAAAAAATACAATGAGCAGTTCTTC.

This clonotype was seen ten or more times. The V gene is TRBV5-5, the J gene TRBJ2-7; 8 bases are a match to TRBD2. The CDR3 covers 13 residues. V shed 6 bases, J shed 7 bases, and the junction held 9 bases outside the gene matches. Germline V gives CDR1 SGHKS, CDR2 YYEKEE (reference sequence). The CDR3 sequence is CASMNSGAWEQYF. The CDR3 bases are TGTGCCAGCATGAATAGCGGGGCCTGGGAGCAGTACTTC.

The chain couples TRBV5-1 to TRBJ2-7; D assignment may be TRBD1 or TRBD2 (7 bases each). The CDR3 has 14 residues. Germline V CDR1 and CDR2: SGHRS, YFSETQ. Trimming shortened V by 4 bases and J by 1 base, and 12 bases separated the two germline ends. CDR3 in amino acids: CASSDQGGSYEQYF. Here the CDR3 DNA reads TGCGCCAGCAGCGATCAGGGGGGGTCCTACGAGCAGTACTTC.

In regard to this clonotype: A much larger clone lies one base from this, so it may be a read error. The chain joins TRBV29-1 to TRBJ2-7; the D gene is possibly TRBD2 (6 bases). CDR3 size: 12 residues. CDR1 and CDR2 from the germline V gene are SQVTM and ANQGSEA. Between the trimmed V and J ends, which lost 5 bases and 3 bases, there was a span of 11 bases. The CDR3 coding sequence is TGCAGCGTTAGGCAGGGAGGCTACGAGCAGTACTTC. Protein product: CSVRQGGYEQYF.

In this sample, this clonotype is medium-sized. The chain carries TRBV6-5 and TRBJ2-5; no definite D call. The germline V gene has CDR1 MNHEY and CDR2 SVGAGI. Trimming pared 5 bases from V and 0 bases from J, leaving 10 bases between. This CDR3 has 14 amino acids. The CDR3 DNA is TGTGCCAGCAGTGTGCGAGCGCACCAAGAGACCCAGTACTTC. Encoded protein: CASSVRAHQETQYF.

This clonotype was counted many times. The chain recombines TRBV20-1 with TRBJ2-7; perhaps D is TRBD1 or TRBD2 (6 bases each). The germline V gene encodes CDR1 DFQATT and CDR2 SNEGSKA (reference sequence). The length of the CDR3 is 14 residues. The ends were cut back, 1 base at V and 0 bases at J, with 10 bases in the middle. The CDR3 here is CSARGGTNSYEQYF. The CDR3 nucleotides are TGCAGTGCTAGAGGCGGGACAAACTCCTACGAGCAGTACTTC.

The chain combines TRBV20-1 with TRBJ1-5, with unresolved D. The V gene's germline CDR1 is DFQATT and CDR2 SNEGSKA (reference sequence). V lost 1 base, J lost 0 bases, and 13 bases lay in between. The length of the CDR3 is 16 residues. For the CDR3, the DNA is TGCAGTGCTAGAGCCCACCCGAATTATAGCAATCAGCCCCAGCATTTT. Its protein is CSARAHPNYSNQPQHF.

This clonotype was found many times. V is TRBV3-1 and J is TRBJ2-2; either TRBD1 or TRBD2 may fit D (5 bases each). The CDR3 is made up of 19 amino acids. The ends were cut back, 0 bases at V and 1 base at J, with 18 bases in the middle. Germline values: CDR1 LGHDT, CDR2 YNNKEL (reference sequence). The CDR3 DNA is TGTGCCAGCAGCCAAGATCTGGCCGGGACCTGGGGGAACACCGGGGAGCTGTTTTTT. Its protein product is CASSQDLAGTWGNTGELFF.

This sequence joins TRBV24-1 and TRBJ2-1; perhaps TRBD1 as D (8 bases). The CDR3 is made up of 15 amino acids. Germline values: CDR1 KGHDR, CDR2 SFDVKD. The V and J ends lost 3 bases and 4 bases respectively, with 12 bases between them. The CDR3, as DNA: TGTGCCACCAGTGATACAGGGGGGGGTTACAATGAGCAGTTCTTC. Its translation: CATSDTGGGYNEQFF.

The chain joins TRBV7-9 to TRBJ1-2; 12 nucleotides match TRBD1. The junction had 6 bases not matched to a gene; V was cut back by 1 base and J by 0 bases. The CDR3 consists of 18 residues. Looked up from germline, CDR1 is SEHNR and CDR2 is FQNEAQ (reference sequence). The CDR3 region is CASSLVGQGARTNYGYTF. The CDR3 DNA reads as TGTGCCAGCAGCTTAGTGGGACAGGGGGCGCGGACTAACTATGGCTACACCTTC.

This clonotype was seen more than once but under ten times. The V and J genes are TRBV6-6 and TRBJ2-1, with 13 bases fitting TRBD2. CDR3 size: 15 residues. The junction had 7 bases not matched to a gene; V was cut back by 9 bases and J by 5 bases. From germline, CDR1 is MNHNY and CDR2 SVGAGI (reference sequence). The DNA for the CDR3 is TGTGCCAGTGACCCGGGACTAGCGGGAAACAATGAGCAGTTCTTC. As protein: CASDPGLAGNNEQFF.

The table lists this clonotype with a few counts. This chain connects TRBV6-2 or TRBV6-3 to TRBJ1-6; maybe TRBD1 (5 bases). The V gene lost 2 bases and the J gene lost 7 bases, with 9 bases spanning the gap. Germline assignment: CDR1 MNHEY and CDR2 SVGEGT. The CDR3 spans 14 residues. The CDR3 sequence is CASSYAQGNSPLHF. CDR3 bases: TGTGCCAGCAGTTACGCGCAGGGAAATTCACCCCTCCACTTT.

The chain links TRBV5-1 to TRBJ2-5, with 12 bases aligning to TRBD1. The CDR3 has 16 residues. Germline values: CDR1 SGHRS, CDR2 YFSETQ. The V gene end was trimmed by 5 bases and the J gene end by 4 bases; junction bases not matched to a gene: 9. The CDR3 here is CASSPGTGGVGETQYF. The CDR3 coding sequence is TGCGCCAGCAGTCCTGGGACAGGGGGCGTCGGAGAGACCCAGTACTTC.

This chain links TRBV18 with TRBJ2-3; TRBD1 matches at 7 bases. CDR3 size: 15 residues. In germline, CDR1 is KGHSH, CDR2 LQKENI. The V segment lost 3 bases and the J segment 1 base; nucleotides outside the gene matches: 4. The CDR3 coding sequence is TGTGCCAGCTCACCTACAGGGGTCCGCACAGATACGCAGTATTTT. Residues: CASSPTGVRTDTQYF.

This clonotype was seen ten or more times. V gene TRBV12-3 or TRBV12-4 combines with J gene TRBJ2-1; a weak D match, TRBD2 (6 bases). The V gene lost 5 bases and the J gene lost 6 bases, with 17 bases spanning the gap. CDR3 length equals 15 residues. CDR3 loop: CASSGGTTVGNEQFF. CDR3 sequence (DNA): TGTGCCAGCAGTGGCGGGACCACCGTAGGCAATGAGCAGTTCTTC.

The table lists this clonotype with many counts. V is TRBV20-1 and J is TRBJ2-5; possibly TRBD1 for D (7 bases). V gave up 4 bases and J gave up 2 bases, with 14 bases separating them. Germline CDR1 reads DFQATT; CDR2 reads SNEGSKA (reference sequence). CDR3 length: 14 residues. The CDR3 DNA reads TGCAGTGCTATGGGGGCAGGGGGGCAAGAGACCCAGTACTTC. It is translated as CSAMGAGGQETQYF.

This clonotype occurred a few times. The J gene is TRBJ2-7, the V gene TRBV5-1, with 7 bases fitting TRBD1. The junction had 6 bases not matched to a gene; V was cut back by 4 bases and J by 2 bases. The germline CDR1 and CDR2 sequences are SGHRS and YFSETQ. The CDR3 has 14 amino acids. CDR3 residues: CASSRTGTAYEQYF. CDR3 DNA: TGCGCCAGCAGCAGGACCGGGACAGCCTACGAGCAGTACTTC. The full variable domain, completed using reference TRBV5-1 and TRBJ2-7, is KAGVTQTPRYLIKTRGQQVTLSCSPISGHRSVSWYQQTPGQGLQFLFEYFSETQRNKGNFPGRFSGRQFSNSRSEMNVSTLELGDSALYLCASSRTGTAYEQYFGPGTRLTVT.

In its sample, this clonotype was seen a few times. The chain combines TRBV7-3 with TRBJ2-3, with a tentative D call TRBD1 (5 bases). The CDR3 loop spans 16 amino acids. Trimming cost V 2 bases and J 1 base, with 13 bases left between them. Germline loops: CDR1 SGHTA, CDR2 FQGTGA. CDR3 sequence (DNA): TGTGCCAGCAGCTTAGGGGCCTTTGGGGGCACAGATACGCAGTATTTT. Residues: CASSLGAFGGTDTQYF.

In this sample, this clonotype turned up many times. The chain combines TRBV12-3 or TRBV12-4 with TRBJ2-2; weak D call: TRBD1 (6 bases). The V gene lost 6 bases and the J gene lost 1 base, with 12 bases spanning the gap. This CDR3 is 15 amino acids long. The CDR3 here is CASRPLRGNTGELFF. Written as DNA, the CDR3 is TGTGCCAGCAGGCCCCTCAGGGGGAACACCGGGGAGCTGTTTTTT.

This clonotype turned up a few times. This may be a read error: a much more frequent sequence differs by one nucleotide. J is TRBJ2-7 and V is TRBV12-3 or TRBV12-4; D is perhaps TRBD2 (6 bases). The V gene lost 2 bases and the J gene lost 2 bases, with 16 bases spanning the gap. The CDR3 contains 16 residues. The CDR3 nucleotides are TGTGCCAGCAGTTTAACGGGACGGGGGTTTCCCTACGAGCAGTACTTC. Residues: CASSLTGRGFPYEQYF.

This clonotype was detected only a few times. CDR3 region: CASRQGFHGYTF. For the CDR3, the DNA is TGTGCCAGCAGACAGGGGTTTCATGGCTACACCTTC. The chain has TRBV27 and TRBJ1-2; 7 nucleotides match TRBD1. Germline values: CDR1 MNHEY, CDR2 SMNVEV (reference sequence). This CDR3 has 12 residues. J was trimmed by 6 bases and V by 6 bases; bases with no gene match: 4.

This clonotype has just a few counts. The chain joins TRBV6-2 or TRBV6-3 to TRBJ1-1; D perhaps matches TRBD1 (6 bases). V shed 5 bases and J shed 11 bases, with 24 bases lying between them. Germline CDR1 MNHEY, CDR2 SVGEGT. The CDR3 has 15 amino acids. For the CDR3, the DNA is TGTGCCAGCAGTAGCGCGGGACACGGAGAACAGTGTGCTTTCTTT. Its protein is CASSSAGHGEQCAFF.

This clonotype was detected a few times. The genes are TRBV11-3 and TRBJ1-4; 9 bases align to TRBD1. V was pared by 4 bases and J by 6 bases, with 3 bases of the junction left unmatched. The CDR3 is made up of 14 amino acids. Germline values: CDR1 SGHNT, CDR2 YENEEA. As DNA, the CDR3 is TGTGCCAGCAGCTCGGACAGGGGATATGAAAAACTGTTTTTT. Residues: CASSSDRGYEKLFF.

The sample holds a few counts of this clonotype. The chain combines TRBV7-8 with TRBJ2-1, with TRBD1 identical over 10 bases. Germline V gene lookup returns CDR1 SGHVS and CDR2 FQNEAQ. The CDR3 consists of 16 residues. The V and J ends lost 1 base and 7 bases, in that order; junction bases with no gene match: 7. Here the CDR3 DNA reads TGTGCCAGCAGCTTAGGGGACAGGGGTTTGAAAAATGAGCAGTTCTTC. Protein: CASSLGDRGLKNEQFF.

The sample holds a few counts of this clonotype. The V and J genes are TRBV9 and TRBJ2-5; D is perhaps TRBD1 or TRBD2 (6 bases each). V dropped 0 bases and J dropped 5 bases, with 14 bases sitting between them. Germline V gene data show CDR1 as SGDLS and CDR2 as YYNGEE. The CDR3 runs 15 residues. Here the CDR3 reads CASSVVTGAGETQYF. The CDR3 DNA sequence: TGTGCCAGCAGCGTAGTGACGGGGGCCGGGGAGACCCAGTACTTC.

The J gene is TRBJ1-4, the V gene TRBV12-3 or TRBV12-4, with D hard to call. This CDR3 spans 17 amino acids. Trimming removed 1 base at V and 3 bases at J, with 15 bases between. CDR3 DNA: TGTGCCAGCAGTTTAGTGGGAGGGTTAAGGGCTAATGAAAAACTGTTTTTT. Its translation: CASSLVGGLRANEKLFF.

This clonotype came up many times. The V gene is TRBV7-2, the J gene TRBJ2-2; tentative D call: TRBD2 (6 bases). The CDR3 runs 13 residues. Looked up from germline, CDR1 is SGHTA and CDR2 is FQGNSA. The V end lost 8 bases, the J end lost 1 base, and 8 bases lay between the germline ends. The CDR3 DNA follows: TGTGCCAGCGGACTATGGAACACCGGGGAGCTGTTTTTT. Protein: CASGLWNTGELFF.

The rearrangement uses TRBV5-6 and TRBJ1-5, with D tentatively TRBD1 (5 bases). This CDR3 comprises 15 residues. Germline V gene lookup returns CDR1 SGHDT and CDR2 YYEEEE. Trimming left V 0 bases short and J 10 bases short, with 17 bases between. The CDR3 DNA sequence: TGTGCCAGCAGCTTGGGGGTAAAGGGGATCAGCCCCCAGCATTTT. As protein: CASSLGVKGISPQHF.

This clonotype was seen ten or more times. The gene calls are TRBV9 and TRBJ2-3; TRBD1 might be the D (5 bases). The CDR3 contains 15 residues. CDR1 and CDR2 (germline): SGDLS, YYNGEE. Trimming removed 1 base from V and 2 bases from J, with 11 bases in between. CDR3: CASSVWGRPTDTQYF. As DNA, the CDR3 is TGTGCCAGCAGCGTATGGGGCAGGCCCACAGATACGCAGTATTTT.

This clonotype showed up just a few times. This chain connects TRBV2 to TRBJ2-3, with D tentatively TRBD1 (6 bases). The V gene's germline CDR1 is SNHLY and CDR2 FYNNEI. V dropped 1 base and J dropped 0 bases, with 11 bases sitting between them. CDR3 length equals 16 residues. As DNA, the CDR3 is TGTGCCAGCAGTGAAGGGACAGCTAGTAGCACAGATACGCAGTATTTT. Protein product: CASSEGTASSTDTQYF.